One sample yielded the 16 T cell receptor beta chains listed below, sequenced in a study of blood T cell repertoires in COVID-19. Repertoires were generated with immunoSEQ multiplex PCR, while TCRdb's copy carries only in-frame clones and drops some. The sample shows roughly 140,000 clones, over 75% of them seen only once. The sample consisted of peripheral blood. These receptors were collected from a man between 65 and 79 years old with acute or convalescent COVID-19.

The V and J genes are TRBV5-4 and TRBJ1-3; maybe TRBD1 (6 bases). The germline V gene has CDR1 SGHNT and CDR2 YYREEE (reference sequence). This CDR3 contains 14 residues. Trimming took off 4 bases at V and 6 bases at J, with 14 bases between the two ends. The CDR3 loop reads CASSLRAGANTIYF. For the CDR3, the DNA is TGTGCCAGCAGCCTACGGGCAGGGGCAAACACCATATATTTT.

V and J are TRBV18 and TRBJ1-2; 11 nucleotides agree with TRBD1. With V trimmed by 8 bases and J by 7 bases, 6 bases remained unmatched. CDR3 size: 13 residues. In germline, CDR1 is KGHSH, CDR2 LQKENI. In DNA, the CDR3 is TGTGCCAGCACCCCGGACAGGGGGCCTGGCTACACCTTC. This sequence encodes CASTPDRGPGYTF.

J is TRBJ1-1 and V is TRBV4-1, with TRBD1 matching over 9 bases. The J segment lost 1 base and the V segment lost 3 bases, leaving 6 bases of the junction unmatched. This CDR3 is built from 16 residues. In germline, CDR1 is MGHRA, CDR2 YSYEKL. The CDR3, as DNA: TGCGCCAGCAGCCACCTACCGGGACAGGGGAACACTGAAGCTTTCTTT. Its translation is CASSHLPGQGNTEAFF.

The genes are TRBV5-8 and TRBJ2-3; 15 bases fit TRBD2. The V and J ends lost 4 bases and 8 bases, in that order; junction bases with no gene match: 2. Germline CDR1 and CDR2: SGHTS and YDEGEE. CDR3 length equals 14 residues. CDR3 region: CASSPGLAGGTQYF. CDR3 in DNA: TGTGCCAGCAGCCCGGGACTAGCGGGAGGTACGCAGTATTTT.

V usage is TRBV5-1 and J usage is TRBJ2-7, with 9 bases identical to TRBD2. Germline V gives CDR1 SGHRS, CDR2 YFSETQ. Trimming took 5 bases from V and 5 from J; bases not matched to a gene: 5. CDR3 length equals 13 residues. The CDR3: CASSGGRANEQYF. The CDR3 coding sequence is TGCGCCAGCAGTGGCGGGAGGGCCAACGAGCAGTACTTC.

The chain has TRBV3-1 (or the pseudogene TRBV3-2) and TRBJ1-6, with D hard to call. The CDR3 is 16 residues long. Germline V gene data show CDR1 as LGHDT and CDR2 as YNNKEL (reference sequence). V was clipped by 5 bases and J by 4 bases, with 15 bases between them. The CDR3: CASSNPSGGYNSPLHF. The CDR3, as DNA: TGTGCCAGCAGCAACCCCTCGGGTGGGTATAATTCACCCCTCCACTTT.

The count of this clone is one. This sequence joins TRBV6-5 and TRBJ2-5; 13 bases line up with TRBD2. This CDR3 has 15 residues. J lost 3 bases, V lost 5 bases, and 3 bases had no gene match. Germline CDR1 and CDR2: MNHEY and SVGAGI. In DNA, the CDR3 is TGTGCCAGCAGTAAACTAGCGGGGGGGGAAGAGACCCAGTACTTC. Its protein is CASSKLAGGEETQYF.

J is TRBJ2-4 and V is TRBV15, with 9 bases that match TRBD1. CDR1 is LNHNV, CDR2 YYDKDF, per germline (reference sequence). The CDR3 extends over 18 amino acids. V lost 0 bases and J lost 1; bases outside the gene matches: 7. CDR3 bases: TGTGCCACCAGCAGAGATTACGGGACAGGGATGGCCAAAAACATTCAGTACTTC. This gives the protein CATSRDYGTGMAKNIQYF.

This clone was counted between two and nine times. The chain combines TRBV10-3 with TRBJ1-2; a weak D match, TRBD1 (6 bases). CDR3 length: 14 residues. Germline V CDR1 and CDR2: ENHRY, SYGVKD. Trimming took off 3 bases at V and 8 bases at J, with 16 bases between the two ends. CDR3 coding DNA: TGTGCCATCAGTGAACAGGGCCTCCTAGGGGGCTACACCTTC. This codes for CAISEQGLLGGYTF.

The CDR3 DNA follows: TGCGCCAGCAGCGACGGGAGTGGGGGGTCCTCCACCCAGTACTTC. This translates into CASSDGSGGSSTQYF. The V and J genes are TRBV5-1 and TRBJ2-5; tentatively, D is TRBD2 (6 bases). This CDR3 has 15 amino acids. CDR1 and CDR2 (germline): SGHRS, YFSETQ. V was pared by 4 bases and J by 8 bases, with 21 bases between.

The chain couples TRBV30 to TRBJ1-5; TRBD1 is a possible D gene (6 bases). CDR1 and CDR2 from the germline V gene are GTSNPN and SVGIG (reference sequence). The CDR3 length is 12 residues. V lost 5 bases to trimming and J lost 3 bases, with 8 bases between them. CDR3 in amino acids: CAWAGDNQPQHF. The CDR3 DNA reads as TGTGCCTGGGCAGGGGACAATCAGCCCCAGCATTTT. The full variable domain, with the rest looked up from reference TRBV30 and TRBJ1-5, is SQTIHQWPATLVQPVGSPLSLECTVEGTSNPNLYWYRQAAGRGLQLLFYSVGIGQISSEVPQNLSASRPQDRQFILSSKKLLLSDSGFYLCAWAGDNQPQHFGDGTRLSIL.

CDR3 nucleotides: TGCAGCGTTGCCACAGGGGGGGACTATGGCTACACCTTC. It translates to CSVATGGDYGYTF. This chain joins TRBV29-1 and TRBJ1-2; 8 bases match TRBD1. This CDR3 comprises 13 residues. Losses at the gene ends were 4 bases for V and 3 bases for J; bases not matched to a gene: 4. Germline lookup yields CDR1 SQVTM and CDR2 ANQGSEA.

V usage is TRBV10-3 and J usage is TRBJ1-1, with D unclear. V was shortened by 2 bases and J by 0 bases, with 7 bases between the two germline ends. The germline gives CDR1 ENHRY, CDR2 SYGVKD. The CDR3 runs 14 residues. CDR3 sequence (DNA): TGTGCCATCAGTGAGGGCCAGATGAACACTGAAGCTTTCTTT. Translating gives CAISEGQMNTEAFF.

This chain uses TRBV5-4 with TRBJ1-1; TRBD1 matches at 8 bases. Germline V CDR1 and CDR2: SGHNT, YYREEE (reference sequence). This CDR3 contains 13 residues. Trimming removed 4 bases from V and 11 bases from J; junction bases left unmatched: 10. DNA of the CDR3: TGTGCCAGCAGCCCGACAGGGGCGGGTGAGGCTTTCTTT. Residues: CASSPTGAGEAFF.

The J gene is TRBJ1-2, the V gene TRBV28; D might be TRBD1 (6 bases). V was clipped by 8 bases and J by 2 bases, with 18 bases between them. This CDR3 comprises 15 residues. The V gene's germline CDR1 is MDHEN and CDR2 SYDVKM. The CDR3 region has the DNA TGTGCCAGCGTAACGGGGGGCCCTGAAAACTATGGCTACACCTTC. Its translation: CASVTGGPENYGYTF.

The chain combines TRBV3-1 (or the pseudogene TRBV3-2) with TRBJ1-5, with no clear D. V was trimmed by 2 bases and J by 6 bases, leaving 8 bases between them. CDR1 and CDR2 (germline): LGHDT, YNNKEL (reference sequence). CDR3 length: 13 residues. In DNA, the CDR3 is TGTGCCAGCAGCCAAAATGAGGGTCAGCCCCAGCATTTT. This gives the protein CASSQNEGQPQHF.